This T cell receptor beta chain derives from a study of shared clonotypes between healthy human individuals (dated by TCRdb to the early 2020s). About the investigation overall: A couple of women and a few men aged 18 to 49 years were included in the cohort. Per donor, three plates each were used for CD4 naive and CD4 memory, two for CD8 naive, and one for CD8 memory. To estimate repertoire size and how much clonotype sharing occurs between individuals, the study deeply sequenced the blood TCR repertoires of about 5 healthy adults. To increase sequencing depth and limit assay-specific biases, TCR repertoire library preparation and sequencing were carried out by different laboratories using diverse techniques. Leukapheresis yielded between about 0.8 and 9.5 billion PBMCs per donor. Findings and caveats that apply to the study as a whole: Larger estimated clonotype richness was generally found for naive subsets than for memory subsets. Pairwise subsampling led to the expectation that sequencing depth would affect the degree of clonotype sharing among donors. Because the study included a small number of donors, the genetic and exposure-history diversity represented was limited. Compared with non-shared clonotypes, clonotypes shared by all four sorted-subset donors had higher generation probabilities. Even with the large sequencing depth, rarefaction of the sorted-subset datasets indicated that sequencing was incomplete. Sampling was limited to blood, and TCR repertoires in tissue likely differ from TCR repertoires in blood. Sharing across several donors was observed for roughly 5.4% of naive CD4, about 4% of naive CD8, around 2.5% of memory CD4, and less than 0.45% of memory CD8 clonotypes.

Using the deep immunoSEQ assay, multiplex PCR amplified TCR CDR3 regions from genomic DNA. For each cell subset, the extracted genomic DNA was distributed evenly across all wells of several immunoSEQ 96-well plates, and each plate served as one replicate. Each replicate PCR for sorted subsets received about 210 ng genomic DNA, equal to roughly 30,000 T cell genomes. Purified libraries were measured with a Qubit 3.0 fluorometer, size-checked on a Bioanalyzer 2100, and measured again with the KAPA Library Quantification kit. Each immunoSEQ 96-well plate was sequenced on its own single-read 150-cycle Illumina NextSeq 550 flow cell. Per the source publication's procedure: The immunoSEQ output contained only junctional sequences without quality scores, so filtering could not match that applied to full-length reads. To assign V/J genes and CDR3, sequences were annotated using PyIR, a Python wrapper for IgBLAST v1.9, with IMGT germline references. Reads were removed for weak V/J assignments (E-value above 1e-6), missing CDR3, stop codons, out-of-frame junctions, or ambiguous translated residues. A V3J clonotype was defined by an identical inferred V gene, J gene, and CDR3 amino acid sequence. To compute the percentage overlap between repertoires, the number of shared unique clonotypes was divided by the size of the smaller repertoire. Richness of each repertoire was evaluated using RTK rarefaction, the Chao1 estimator, and Recon v2.1 estimates of unobserved clonotypes. OLGA was used to compute generation probabilities for all TCRbeta clonotypes that the gDNA method yielded from several donors. TCRdb retrieved this table from immuneACCESS and kept in-frame rearrangements only. Not all clones are present; in checked studies, unresolved V genes account for under half, and no reason is known for the remainder. From that table come the V and J calls and clone size; the DNA was used to work out D and trimming. The sample includes some 1,100,000 clones, with around 78% observed a single time. The ten largest clones take up approximately 0.52% of the sample.

Deletion took 5 bases off V and 4 bases off J, with a span of 12 bases between the germline ends. The germline V gene (reference sequence) provides CDR1 GTSNPN and CDR2 SVGIG. From cysteine to phenylalanine, the CDR3 is 13 amino acids long. Only CDR3 DNA remains: 39 bases, in frame from the first base. A single count supports this clone. This clone's antigen is unknown. Base qualities are not at hand, and no much larger clone is one base apart. Healthy HIV-negative adults with no recently reported acute infections or vaccinations were included as donors. Every donor was a Caucasian adult residing in Nashville, Tennessee, USA. Magnetic negative selection was used to enrich CD4+ T cells, after which naive cells were positively selected on CD45RA and the negative fraction became the memory subset. Blood was collected by leukapheresis, and PBMCs were isolated by Ficoll-Histopaque density gradient centrifugation and then cryopreserved in liquid nitrogen vapor phase. Analytical flow cytometry was used to check the purity and quantity of every magnetically sorted T cell population. Genomic DNA was isolated from every sorted fraction and measured by UV absorbance on a Nanodrop 2000c.

The sequencing sample was made of memory CD4+ T cells from PBMCs. The intended sense of this specimen's cell subset or site label: CD45RA-negative fraction. This TCR came from a man younger than 30 in good health. Some clones in this sample may be carry-over from other donors' samples. The chain employs TRBV30 and TRBJ1-5, and TRBD1 may be the D gene, going by 5 matching bases. CDR3 reads: CAWDGDPNQPQHF. The DNA sequence is as follows: TGTGCCTGGGACGGGGACCCGAATCAGCCCCAGCATTTT.